The clone carrying this T cell receptor (beta chain) was observed a few times. Its target is not known. The data were taken from a study of post-analysis software for immune sequencing data. Whole-study results and caveats: Patients had higher frequencies than controls of about five TRBV segments, including TRBV5-6, TRBV5-1 and TRBV20-1.

Unique molecular identifiers were built into the TCR beta cDNA libraries. TCRdb itself ran the PCR reads through MiXCR, one entry per CDR3 protein. The sample has under 200,000 distinct CDR3 sequences; roughly 28% are singletons. The V gene lost 0 bases and the J gene lost 1 base, with 11 bases spanning the gap. The CDR3 is 16 amino acids. CDR1 SGHRS and CDR2 YFSETQ come from the germline V gene. The genes are TRBV5-1 and TRBJ2-1; D call uncertain. The source of this sequence is a girl aged 2-17 years with multiple sclerosis. The sample taken for sequencing was blood. DNA of the CDR3: TGCGCCAGCAGCTTGGACAATCGCCTTTCCTACAATGAGCAGTTCTTC. Encoded protein: CASSLDNRLSYNEQFF.